This T cell receptor (beta chain) came from a study of T-cell reconstitution after alpha-beta-depleted transplantation in children. Unique molecular identifiers were incorporated when the TCRbeta library was constructed. TCRdb redid the calling of the PCR reads with MiXCR, one entry per CDR3 protein. The sample contains fewer than 750,000 distinct CDR3 sequences, approximately 22% of which appear only once. This clonotype showed up many times. Its specificity is not known. Trimming took 2 bases from V and 10 from J, leaving 6 bases between them. CDR1 MNHEY and CDR2 SVGAGI come from the germline V gene. The CDR3 is made up of 11 amino acids. General observations from the study: Some patients owed their high day-60 TCRbeta diversity to surviving recipient T cells and thymic progenitors. From newly produced T cells came most of the T-cell counts and diversity one year after transplant.

This sequence originates from a boy under two years old who had a stem cell transplant for acute myeloid leukemia, so the T cells may come from the graft donor. This material consisted of PBMCs, mostly from graft donor cells, taken 360 days after TCRalphabeta/CD19-depleted stem cell transplant. The chain has TRBV6-5 and TRBJ2-1; D is undetermined. The CDR3 coding sequence is TGTGCCAGCAGTTACCTGGGGGAGCAGTTCTTC. It is translated as CASSYLGEQFF.